A selection of T cell receptor beta chains follows, all from one sample in a study of blood T cell repertoires in COVID-19. Profiling relied on immunoSEQ multiplex PCR, and the TCRdb table lists in-frame clones only, not all of them. The profile shows 190,000 or so clones, 65% to 80% of them singletons. The sequenced material came from peripheral blood. These receptors came from a man aged 50-59 years who had recovered from COVID-19. CDR3s include the opening cysteine and the closing phenylalanine or tryptophan. A D gene is named only where the DNA matches it firmly. Clone sizes are given selectively: once, few, many, or a class where the clone is expanded.

D gene	J gene	clone size	V gene	CDR3 protein	CDR3 DNA
TRBD2	TRBJ2-1	NA	TRBV27	CASSLELAGPNEQFF	TGTGCCAGCAGTTTAGAACTAGCGGGGCCAAATGAGCAGTTCTTC
TRBD2	TRBJ2-7	once	TRBV7-9	CASSLDGLAGGPSYEQYF	TGTGCCAGCAGCTTAGATGGATTAGCGGGAGGCCCCTCCTACGAGCAGTACTTC
NA	TRBJ2-1	NA	TRBV6-5	CASRMGEEQFF	TGTGCCAGCCGGATGGGAGAGGAGCAGTTCTTC
NA	TRBJ2-7	few	TRBV3-1/TRBV3-2	CASSQDSRGEQYF	TGTGCCAGCAGCCAAGATTCCCGGGGCGAGCAGTACTTC
NA	TRBJ1-4	few	TRBV7-2	CASSLSRANEKLFF	TGTGCCAGCAGCCTAAGTAGAGCTAATGAAAAACTGTTTTTT
TRBD1	TRBJ2-4	NA	TRBV15	CATSRDKGQGENIQYF	TGTGCCACCAGCAGAGATAAGGGACAGGGAGAAAACATTCAGTACTTC
NA	TRBJ1-1	NA	TRBV3-1/TRBV3-2	CASSQGQNTEAFF	TGTGCCAGCAGTCAGGGGCAGAACACTGAAGCTTTCTTT
TRBD2	TRBJ2-1	NA	TRBV5-1	CASSLSAAGGPLEQFF	TGCGCCAGCAGCTTGAGCGCGGCGGGAGGGCCTCTTGAGCAGTTCTTC
TRBD2	TRBJ2-1	NA	TRBV5-8	CASSPGTSYHNEQFF	TGTGCCAGCAGCCCCGGGACTAGCTATCACAATGAGCAGTTCTTC
TRBD1	TRBJ2-7	once	TRBV6-5	CASSYSNRGYEQYF	TGTGCCAGCAGTTACTCGAACAGGGGCTACGAGCAGTACTTC
TRBD2	TRBJ2-4	once	TRBV30	CAWSFTSGQNIQYF	TGTGCCTGGAGTTTTACTAGCGGTCAAAACATTCAGTACTTC
NA	TRBJ2-1	NA	TRBV28	CASRDWLNEQFF	TGTGCCAGCAGGGACTGGCTCAATGAGCAGTTCTTC
NA	TRBJ2-3	NA	TRBV5-1	CASSLVFPSTDTQYF	TGCGCCAGCAGCTTGGTGTTTCCTAGCACAGATACGCAGTATTTT
TRBD1	TRBJ2-1	NA	TRBV4-1	CASSQASQGVPYNEQFF	TGCGCCAGCAGCCAAGCCTCACAGGGGGTACCCTACAATGAGCAGTTCTTC
NA	TRBJ2-7	once	TRBV25-1	CASRRTGAGYEQYF	TGTGCCAGCAGACGAACAGGGGCGGGGTACGAGCAGTACTTC
NA	TRBJ2-5	NA	TRBV24-1	CATSDFRGRSETQYF	TGTGCCACCAGTGATTTCAGGGGCAGGTCAGAGACCCAGTACTTC